The entry that follows covers one TCR beta chain sequence. This sample was included in a study of blood T cell repertoires in COVID-19. The CDR3 has 15 amino acids. CDR1 and CDR2 from the germline V gene are MDHEN and SYDVKM. Trimming shortened V by 7 bases and J by 4 bases, and 16 bases separated the two germline ends. Only in-frame clones appear in the TCRdb table, and some are missing; sequencing was by immunoSEQ multiplex PCR. Of about 150,000 clones listed, around 82% were seen once; the top ten hold 10%. The clonotype comes from a woman older than 75 with active or convalescent COVID-19. Sequencing was done on a sample of peripheral blood. The chain couples TRBV28 to TRBJ2-2, with D perhaps TRBD2 (7 bases). The CDR3 DNA reads as TGTGCCAGCAAAAGGGGGGGGACTCCCACCGGGGAGCTGTTTTTT. Protein product: CASKRGGTPTGELFF.